The 20 T cell receptor beta chains given below trace back to one sample, sequenced in a study of blood T cell repertoires in COVID-19. The data were produced by immunoSEQ multiplex PCR, yet TCRdb's version contains in-frame clones alone and is incomplete. The profile shows a few hundred thousand clones, around 85% of them singletons. The sample was peripheral blood. Receptor source: a human donor in a cohort sampled during active COVID-19.

This clone has a single count. The chain carries TRBV6-5 and TRBJ1-5; 10 bases match TRBD1. Germline lookup yields CDR1 MNHEY and CDR2 SVGAGI. J lost 2 bases, V lost 6 bases, and 4 bases had no gene match. There are 15 residues in the CDR3. This CDR3 is CASSPTGGGNQPQHF. The CDR3 DNA reads TGTGCCAGCAGCCCGACAGGGGGCGGCAATCAGCCCCAGCATTTT.

This clone was recorded only once. V and J are TRBV5-4 and TRBJ2-2, with 7 bases aligning to TRBD1. Germline CDR1 and CDR2: SGHNT and YYREEE (reference sequence). CDR3 length: 14 amino acids. The trim removed 4 bases at V and 2 bases at J, leaving 2 bases unmatched. CDR3 DNA sequence: TGTGCCAGCAGCGGGACAGCCAACACCGGGGAGCTGTTTTTT. Its protein product is CASSGTANTGELFF.

The V call is TRBV7-9, the J call TRBJ1-4; 7 positions agree with TRBD1. J lost 6 bases, V lost 3 bases, and 13 bases had no gene match. CDR3 length: 17 amino acids. Germline V gives CDR1 SEHNR, CDR2 FQNEAQ (reference sequence). In DNA form, the CDR3 reads TGTGCCAGCAGCTTCCCGACAGGGAAGGTGAGAGATGAAAAACTGTTTTTT. Its protein is CASSFPTGKVRDEKLFF.

The chain carries TRBV6-1 and TRBJ1-1, with D perhaps matching TRBD1 (5 bases). Trimming removed 4 bases at V and 0 bases at J, with 18 bases between. The germline V gene has CDR1 MNHNS and CDR2 SASEGT. This CDR3 has 17 residues. CDR3 nucleotides: TGTGCCAGCAGTGTAAGGGGCCAGGCACGAATGAACACTGAAGCTTTCTTT. Encoded protein: CASSVRGQARMNTEAFF.

The V and J genes are TRBV10-2 and TRBJ1-2, with no clear D. Germline V gene lookup returns CDR1 WSHSY and CDR2 SAAADI. Trimming stripped 1 base from V and 4 bases from J, with 13 bases between. The CDR3 length is 15 residues. The CDR3, as DNA: TGCGCCAGCAGTGAGTTGGCGGTACAATCCTATGGCTACACCTTC. This codes for CASSELAVQSYGYTF.

The rearrangement uses TRBV7-9 and TRBJ2-3, with D perhaps TRBD1 (6 bases). The CDR3 runs to 14 residues. Germline V CDR1 and CDR2: SEHNR, FQNEAQ (reference sequence). Trimming cost V 2 bases and J 4 bases, with 10 bases left between them. The CDR3 coding sequence is TGTGCCAGCAGCTTAACAGGGCCTGCAGATACGCAGTATTTT. Its protein is CASSLTGPADTQYF.

This clone turned up a few times. In DNA, the CDR3 is TGTGCCAGCAGTGTAAGCCGGGACAGTTACGAGCAGTACTTC. The encoded protein is CASSVSRDSYEQYF. The V gene is TRBV6-6, the J gene TRBJ2-7; 7 bases are a match to TRBD1. The CDR3 is 14 residues long. V was clipped by 5 bases and J by 4 bases; unmatched bases: 8. The germline CDR1 and CDR2 sequences are MNHNY and SVGAGI (reference sequence).

The genes are TRBV10-3 and TRBJ1-5; D remains ambiguous. V lost 8 bases and J 6 bases, leaving 14 bases between the germline ends. The germline CDR1 and CDR2 sequences are ENHRY and SYGVKD. The CDR3 has 13 residues. The CDR3 sequence: CAIGGGDSQPQHF. CDR3 nucleotide sequence: TGTGCCATCGGTGGAGGTGATAGTCAGCCCCAGCATTTT.

The chain carries TRBV2 and TRBJ2-7; tentatively, D is TRBD2 (6 bases). This CDR3 is 12 amino acids long. V gave up 6 bases and J gave up 5 bases, with 11 bases separating them. Germline-derived CDR1 and CDR2 are SNHLY and FYNNEI. In DNA, the CDR3 is TGTGCCAGCAGGGGAGGCAGGAACGAGCAGTACTTC. Protein sequence: CASRGGRNEQYF. Variable domain in full (rest from reference TRBV2 and TRBJ2-7): EPEVTQTPSHQVTQMGQEVILRCVPISNHLYFYWYRQILGQKVEFLVSFYNNEISEKSEIFDDQFSVERPDGSNFTLKIRSTKLEDSAMYFCASRGGRNEQYFGPGTRLTVT.

This clone was recorded only once. This sequence joins TRBV18 and TRBJ2-3; D is possibly TRBD1 (5 bases). CDR3 size: 17 residues. Germline CDR1 and CDR2: KGHSH and LQKENI. Trimming shortened V by 6 bases and J by 0 bases, and 19 bases separated the two germline ends. The CDR3 is CASSFFFTGTSTDTQYF. DNA for the CDR3: TGTGCCAGCTCCTTTTTCTTCACAGGAACCAGCACAGATACGCAGTATTTT.

The chain combines TRBV5-4 with TRBJ2-3; D is undetermined. The germline V gene has CDR1 SGHNT and CDR2 YYREEE (reference sequence). Between the trimmed V and J ends, which lost 1 base and 6 bases, there was a span of 6 bases. This CDR3 has 12 residues. CDR3 protein: CASSLYLDTQYF. CDR3 DNA sequence: TGTGCCAGCAGCTTGTACTTGGATACGCAGTATTTT.

The chain combines TRBV24-1 with TRBJ2-3, with D unclear. The germline gives CDR1 KGHDR, CDR2 SFDVKD. V gave up 4 bases and J gave up 6 bases, with 16 bases separating them. The CDR3 covers 15 residues. This chain's CDR3 is CATSETSSFRDTQYF. Written as DNA, the CDR3 is TGTGCCACCAGTGAAACTTCTTCTTTCAGGGATACGCAGTATTTT.

The rearrangement uses TRBV5-4 and TRBJ2-1; a weak D match, TRBD1 (6 bases). The CDR3 spans 14 residues. Trimming took off 3 bases at V and 5 bases at J, with 12 bases between the two ends. Germline values: CDR1 SGHNT, CDR2 YYREEE (reference sequence). The CDR3 protein is CASSSRDKNNEQFF. CDR3 sequence (DNA): TGTGCCAGCAGCTCCCGGGACAAGAACAATGAGCAGTTCTTC.

The chain has TRBV2 and TRBJ2-3; D unresolved. The CDR3 loop spans 13 amino acids. Per the germline V gene, CDR1 is SNHLY and CDR2 is FYNNEI. Trimming stripped 7 bases from V and 0 bases from J, with 8 bases between. This CDR3 is CASTVLSTDTQYF. As DNA, the CDR3 is TGTGCCAGCACGGTCCTAAGCACAGATACGCAGTATTTT. Full variable domain (rest looked up from reference TRBV2 and TRBJ2-3): EPEVTQTPSHQVTQMGQEVILRCVPISNHLYFYWYRQILGQKVEFLVSFYNNEISEKSEIFDDQFSVERPDGSNFTLKIRSTKLEDSAMYFCASTVLSTDTQYFGPGTRLTVL.

CDR3 DNA: TGTGCCAGCAGTGAGCCCAGGGGCAATCAGCCCCAGCATTTT. It translates to CASSEPRGNQPQHF. The chain joins TRBV6-1 to TRBJ1-5; D perhaps matches TRBD1 (5 bases). Germline assignment: CDR1 MNHNS and CDR2 SASEGT. The CDR3 sequence is 14 residues long. Trimming left V 3 bases short and J 2 bases short, with 8 bases between.

This clone was detected once. V usage is TRBV5-1 and J usage is TRBJ1-1, with D tentatively TRBD1 (6 bases). Germline values: CDR1 SGHRS, CDR2 YFSETQ. The CDR3 spans 15 residues. V was trimmed by 4 bases and J by 1 base, leaving 14 bases between them. Here the CDR3 DNA reads TGCGCCAGCAGCGCACCGGGACACACGAACACTGAAGCTTTCTTT. It encodes CASSAPGHTNTEAFF.

V usage is TRBV5-8 and J usage is TRBJ1-5; D unclear. This CDR3 is 15 amino acids long. Germline V gives CDR1 SGHTS, CDR2 YDEGEE. Trimming pared 0 bases from V and 3 bases from J, leaving 10 bases between. CDR3 residues: CASSLEGVLNQPQHF. The CDR3 region has the DNA TGTGCCAGCAGCTTGGAGGGAGTACTCAATCAGCCCCAGCATTTT. Variable domain in full (rest from reference TRBV5-8 and TRBJ1-5): EAGVTQSPTHLIKTRGQQATLRCSPISGHTSVYWYQQALGLGLQFLLWYDEGEERNRGNFPPRFSGRQFPNYSSELNVNALELEDSALYLCASSLEGVLNQPQHFGDGTRLSIL.

The genes are TRBV4-2 and TRBJ1-5, with D maybe TRBD1 (6 bases). V lost 0 bases and J 5 bases, leaving 14 bases between the germline ends. Germline V gene sequence: CDR1 LGHNA, CDR2 YNFKEQ. The CDR3 consists of 16 residues. CDR3 bases: TGTGCCAGCAGCCAAGATCAGGGGCGCATCGATCAGCCCCAGCATTTT. It codes for CASSQDQGRIDQPQHF.

This rearrangement joins TRBV19 to TRBJ1-4, with a possible D match to TRBD1 (6 bases). Germline loops: CDR1 LNHDA, CDR2 SQIVND (reference sequence). CDR3 length: 14 residues. The CDR3 sequence: CARGGPPPNEKLFF. CDR3 coding DNA: TGTGCTCGGGGGGGGCCCCCGCCTAATGAAAAACTGTTTTTT.

The chain recombines TRBV7-8 with TRBJ1-3, with TRBD1 identical over 7 bases. Germline loops: CDR1 SGHVS, CDR2 FQNEAQ. Germline trimming cut 6 bases from V and 2 bases from J; bases unmatched to any gene: 4. This CDR3 contains 14 residues. Here the CDR3 DNA reads TGTGCCAGCAGAGCGACAGGGACTGGAAACACCATATATTTT. Translating gives CASRATGTGNTIYF.